This TCR beta chain was observed in a study of PD-L1 blockade in urothelial cancer. About the research overall: At 3 weeks after treatment start (second dose) and again at 6 weeks, blood was analyzed. T cells numbered a median of about 150,000 in the blood samples.

The cohort comprised individuals with locally advanced or metastatic urothelial carcinoma. Assay: immunoSEQ multiplex PCR; the TCRdb copy retains only in-frame clones and omits some. The table records 27,000 or so clones, 70% to 90% of them present only once. Germline CDR1 is SGHRS and CDR2 is YFSETQ. V lost 3 bases and J lost 2, with 14 bases in between. This CDR3 has 15 amino acids. The source of this sequence is a man aged 45-60 years with urothelial cancer. The input for sequencing was PBMCs, taken around atezolizumab (anti-PD-L1) treatment. The chain couples TRBV5-1 to TRBJ2-5; weak D call: TRBD1 (6 bases). The CDR3 sequence: CASSWSGQTQETQYF. CDR3 in DNA: TGCGCCAGCAGCTGGTCTGGACAGACACAAGAGACCCAGTACTTC.